This T cell receptor (beta chain) was identified during a study of read filtering for tumor transcriptome and immune sequencing. Points from the study as a whole: The sorted CD138-negative fraction was a mixed bone marrow immune population, not purified T cells.

Molecular barcoded adaptors covering alpha/delta and beta/gamma chains were used on about 0.4 ug RNA. In TCRdb, the reads were re-called with MiXCR into one record per CDR3 protein. The sample contains 35,000 to 40,000 distinct CDR3 sequences, about 13% of which appear only once. In regard to this clonotype: Its antigen is unidentified.

Trimming cost V 3 bases and J 8 bases, with 16 bases left between them. Germline V CDR1 and CDR2: DFQATT, SNEGSKA (reference sequence). This CDR3 spans 14 amino acids. The chain combines TRBV20-1 with TRBJ2-2; unclear D gene. Source material: a population of CD138-negative cells sorted from bone marrow. This TCR was sampled from a donor over 35 with multiple myeloma. This chain's CDR3 is CSASSHITGGELFF. For the CDR3, the DNA is TGCAGTGCTAGTAGCCATATCACCGGGGGGGAGCTGTTTTTT.